The sequence of this TCR beta chain was determined in a study of blood T cell repertoires in COVID-19. Germline CDR1 SGHAT, CDR2 FQNNGV. Trimming removed 7 bases from V and 3 bases from J; junction bases left unmatched: 4. There are 13 residues in the CDR3. TCRdb's table, derived via immunoSEQ multiplex PCR, lists solely in-frame clones and lacks some. Among roughly 180,000 clones listed, roughly 87% were seen once. The sequence was obtained from a woman aged 25 to 39 who had recovered from COVID-19. Sequenced material: PBMCs or T cells enriched from blood (not recorded which). This chain uses TRBV11-2 with TRBJ2-5; 8 bases agree with TRBD1. The CDR3 reads CASNRDRKETQYF. In DNA form, the CDR3 reads TGTGCCAGCAACCGGGACAGGAAAGAGACCCAGTACTTC.